This T cell receptor beta chain came from a study of shared clonotypes between healthy human individuals. Some clones are missing from TCRdb's copy, which holds only in-frame ones; the method was immunoSEQ multiplex PCR. The sample consists of about 2 million clones, 90% to 95% of them appearing once. Per germline, CDR1 SGHTA and CDR2 FQGNSA. CDR3 size: 17 residues. V shed 5 bases and J shed 0 bases, with 14 bases lying between them. This sequence originates from a man aged 18-30 years in good health. The V gene is TRBV7-2, the J gene TRBJ1-6, with D unclear. The sample was naive CD4+ T cells sorted from blood. The subset here: CD45RA+ positively selected. The DNA of the CDR3 is TGTGCCAGCAGCGATAGGGAAAATCTCTCCTATAATTCACCCCTCCACTTT. Translating gives CASSDRENLSYNSPLHF.